This T cell receptor (beta chain) was profiled in a study of blood T cell repertoires in COVID-19 (dated by TCRdb to the early 2020s). A note on the overall study: Collaborator samples came from the United States, Italy and Spain and covered acute and convalescent phases of COVID-19. Deeply sampled blood TCRbeta repertoires from subjects exposed to, actively infected with, or recovered from COVID-19 were included in the dataset. HLA class I and class II types, where available, came from metadata supplied by the sample provider rather than from assay-based typing. A de-identified subject ID, COVID-19 status, age in years and sex were almost always included in the sample metadata. The samples were drawn from the first 160 participants of the ongoing ImmuneRACE study and from some 1,300 subjects provided by 6 global collaborators. The repertoires were made available in a free public database intended to serve as a resource for research on the immune response to SARS-CoV-2. The material from the prospective study consisted of cDNA or gDNA derived from T cells, B-cell-depleted T cells, or PBMCs. On the study overall, not on this receptor specifically: The amount of clinical and demographic metadata varied by source and participant and was provided uncurated.

Comments on this clone: Its specific antigen is unknown. No clone much larger than this one lies a single base away; base qualities are absent.

One collaborating source in Seattle enrolled patients while the patients were actively infected and followed the patients over time throughout the course of disease. Each collaborating institution followed its own protocols to collect whole blood in K2EDTA tubes. For TCRbeta analysis, collaborators shipped samples as frozen whole blood, isolated PBMCs, or DNA extracted from either of those sample types. TCRbeta CDR3 regions were amplified from genomic DNA using the immunoSEQ Assay, a bias-controlled multiplex PCR. The paper's data handling went like this. The number of nucleated cells in each sample was estimated by amplification of reference gene primers within the assay. To quantify the absolute abundance of each unique TCRbeta CDR3 rearrangement, sequence reads were collapsed and filtered. For each sample, productive Simpson clonality was calculated by taking the square root of Simpson's diversity index across productive rearrangements. The table was pulled from immuneACCESS by TCRdb, which kept in-frame rearrangements only. Such tables lose some clones; where checked, under half of the loss comes from unresolved V genes, and the rest has no known cause. For V, J and clone size, that table is used; D and trimming come from the DNA. Present in this sample are about 180,000 clones, roughly 80% of which were seen just once. Of the sample, about 7.1% falls within the top ten clones.

From its cysteine to its phenylalanine, the CDR3 spans 13 amino acids. The kept DNA is CDR3 alone, 39 bases in frame from the first base. The trim is 4 bases for V and 12 bases for J, with a gap of 18 bases between the germline ends. The germline V gene encodes CDR1 LGHDT and CDR2 YNNKEL (reference sequence). Sequencing was carried out using peripheral blood. The sequence came from a woman aged 70-85 years with COVID-19, enrolled during active disease. Recombination linked TRBV3-1 (or the pseudogene TRBV3-2) to TRBJ1-1, with the D segment identity uncertain. The DNA sequence is TGTGCCAGCAGCCCGTCGGTGGGAGGGAAAACTTTCTTT. Its product reads: CASSPSVGGKTFF.